Reported below is one T cell receptor (beta chain). The data originate from a study of Ad26.COV2.S vaccination and SARS-CoV-2 variants. The CDR3 consists of 13 residues. Trimming removed 5 bases at V and 5 bases at J, with 13 bases between. Germline values: CDR1 SGHNT, CDR2 YYREEE (reference sequence). Measured with immunoSEQ multiplex PCR; TCRdb has only the in-frame clones, and not every one. The sample consists of 400,000 to 500,000 clones, roughly 87% of them appearing once. The treatment is: around 19 received Ad26.COV2.S at low or high dose, single or two shots; a few received placebo; per-sample allocation not given. Samples were taken on day 63 after the first vaccine or placebo injection.

The source is a person between 18 and 60 years old who received the Ad26.COV2.S COVID-19 vaccine or a placebo. The chain carries TRBV5-4 and TRBJ1-1; the D gene is possibly TRBD1 (5 bases). The specimen comprised peripheral blood, sampled in a trial of Ad26.COV2.S vaccine versus placebo. The CDR3 coding sequence is TGTGCCAGCAGGGAAACGGGGGTAACTGAAGCTTTCTTT. Translation: CASRETGVTEAFF.